Each of the 9 T cell receptor beta chains below was sequenced from the same sample in a study of CD8 T cells in Susac syndrome. Random-hexamer reverse transcription was applied to about 0.5 to 1 ug RNA. TCRdb itself ran the immunoSEQ multiplex PCR reads through MiXCR, one entry per CDR3 protein. The table lists 80,000 or so distinct CDR3 sequences, approximately 94% of them singletons. The sample taken for sequencing was CD8+ T cells from PBMCs. The receptors derive from a human donor with Susac syndrome.

The chain has TRBV3-1 and TRBJ2-7; D remains unclear. V lost 1 base and J 4 bases, leaving 5 bases between the germline ends. Germline loops: CDR1 LGHDT, CDR2 YNNKEL (reference sequence). This CDR3 region has 12 residues. The CDR3 coding sequence is TGTGCCAGCAGCCAAGTCGAGTACGAGCAGTACTTC. It yields the protein CASSQVEYEQYF.

The CDR3 DNA reads as TGCAGCGTTGAATGGTCCGGGGGGCCCTACAATGAGCAGTTCTTC. Translating gives CSVEWSGGPYNEQFF. V and J are TRBV29-1 and TRBJ2-1, with D tentatively TRBD2 (7 bases). Trimming removed 2 bases at V and 2 bases at J, with 13 bases between. Germline-derived CDR1 and CDR2 are SQVTM and ANQGSEA. The CDR3 has 15 residues.

V gene TRBV7-2 combines with J gene TRBJ2-1; TRBD2 aligns across 9 bases. V lost 0 bases, J lost 5 bases, and 11 bases stayed unmatched. The CDR3 runs 18 residues. Germline-derived CDR1 and CDR2 are SGHTA and FQGNSA. CDR3 DNA: TGTGCCAGCAGCTTAGCGCGGGGCTCGGCGGGGGGGAACAATGAGCAGTTCTTC. Protein sequence: CASSLARGSAGGNNEQFF.

This chain connects TRBV7-9 to TRBJ1-1; perhaps TRBD1 as D (5 bases). The CDR3 is made up of 13 amino acids. Deletions cut 5 bases from V and 3 bases from J, with 10 bases between. Germline values: CDR1 SEHNR, CDR2 FQNEAQ (reference sequence). Here the CDR3 reads CASSPQGDTEAFF. CDR3 sequence (DNA): TGTGCCAGCAGCCCGCAGGGAGACACTGAAGCTTTCTTT.

This clonotype was seen just once. The rearrangement links TRBV6-5 to TRBJ2-7; D is possibly TRBD2 (6 bases). CDR3 length: 14 residues. Germline V CDR1 and CDR2: MNHEY, SVGAGI. Trimming took off 5 bases at V and 7 bases at J, with 18 bases between the two ends. The CDR3 DNA is TGTGCCAGCAGTCCCTCTGGCGGGGTTAGAGAGCAGTACTTC. Its protein product is CASSPSGGVREQYF.

The chain couples TRBV9 to TRBJ1-2, with 8 bases lining up with TRBD1. The germline CDR1 and CDR2 sequences are SGDLS and YYNGEE. V lost 0 bases, J lost 2 bases, and 3 bases stayed unmatched. The CDR3 covers 15 residues. The CDR3 protein is CASSVARDRNYGYTF. The CDR3 nucleotides are TGTGCCAGCAGCGTAGCCCGGGACAGGAACTATGGCTACACCTTC.

The CDR3 spells CSAKTGVYGYTF. As DNA, the CDR3 is TGCAGTGCAAAAACAGGAGTCTATGGCTACACCTTC. This sequence joins TRBV20-1 and TRBJ1-2; TRBD1 is a possible D gene (5 bases). CDR3 length equals 12 residues. CDR1 is DFQATT and CDR2 is SNEGSKA in the germline V gene (reference sequence). V gave up 6 bases and J gave up 4 bases, with 12 bases separating them.

The gene calls are TRBV4-1 and TRBJ2-1; 10 nucleotides match TRBD2. Looked up from germline, CDR1 is MGHRA and CDR2 is YSYEKL. Unmatched junction bases numbered 10, after V lost 0 bases and J lost 14 bases. There are 15 residues in the CDR3. The CDR3 region has the DNA TGCGCCAGCAGCCAAGACCCTTCTAGCGGGGGCCTGAAGTTCTTC. Translation: CASSQDPSSGGLKFF.

This sequence joins TRBV20-1 and TRBJ1-4, with TRBD1 as a possible D gene (6 bases). CDR1 is DFQATT and CDR2 is SNEGSKA in the germline V gene (reference sequence). V was clipped by 4 bases and J by 7 bases, with 10 bases between them. This CDR3 is 12 amino acids long. CDR3 DNA sequence: TGCAGTGCTACCCCAGGGGTTGAAAAACTGTTTTTT. Translating gives CSATPGVEKLFF.